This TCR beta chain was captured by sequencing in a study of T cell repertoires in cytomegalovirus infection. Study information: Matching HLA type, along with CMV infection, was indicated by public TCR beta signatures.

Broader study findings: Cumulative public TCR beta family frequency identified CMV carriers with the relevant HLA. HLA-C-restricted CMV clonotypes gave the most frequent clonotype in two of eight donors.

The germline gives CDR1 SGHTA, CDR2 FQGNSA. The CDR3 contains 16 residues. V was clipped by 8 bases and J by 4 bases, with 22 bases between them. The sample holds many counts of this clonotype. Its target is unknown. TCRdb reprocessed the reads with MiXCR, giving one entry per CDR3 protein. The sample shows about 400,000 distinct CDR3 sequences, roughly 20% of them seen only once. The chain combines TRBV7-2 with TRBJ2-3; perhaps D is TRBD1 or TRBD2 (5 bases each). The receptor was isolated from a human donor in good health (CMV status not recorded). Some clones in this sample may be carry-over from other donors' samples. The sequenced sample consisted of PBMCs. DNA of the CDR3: TGTGCCAGCGGTAGGGGACCAGGCAGTCCTGCAGATACGCAGTATTTT. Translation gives CASGRGPGSPADTQYF.